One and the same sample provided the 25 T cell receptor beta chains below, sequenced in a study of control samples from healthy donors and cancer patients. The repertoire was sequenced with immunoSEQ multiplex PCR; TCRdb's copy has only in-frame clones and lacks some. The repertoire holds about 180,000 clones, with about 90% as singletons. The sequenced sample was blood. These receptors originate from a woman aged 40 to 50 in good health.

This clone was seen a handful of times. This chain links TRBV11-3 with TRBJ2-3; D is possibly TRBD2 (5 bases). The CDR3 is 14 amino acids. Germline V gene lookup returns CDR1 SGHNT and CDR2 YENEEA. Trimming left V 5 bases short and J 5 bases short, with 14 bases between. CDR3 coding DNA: TGTGCCAGCAGCCCCCGGGGATCCCGAGATACGCAGTATTTT. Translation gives CASSPRGSRDTQYF.

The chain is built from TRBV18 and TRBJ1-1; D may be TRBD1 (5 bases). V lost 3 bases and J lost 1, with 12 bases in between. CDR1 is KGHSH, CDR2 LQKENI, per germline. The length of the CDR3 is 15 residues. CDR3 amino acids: CASSPGPGRNTEAFF. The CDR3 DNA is TGTGCCAGCTCACCCGGGCCAGGGAGGAACACTGAAGCTTTCTTT.

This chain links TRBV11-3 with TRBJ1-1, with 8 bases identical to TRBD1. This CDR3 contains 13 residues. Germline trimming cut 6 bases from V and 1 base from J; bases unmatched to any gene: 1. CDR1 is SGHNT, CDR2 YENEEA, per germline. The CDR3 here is CASRGQANTEAFF. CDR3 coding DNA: TGTGCCAGCAGGGGACAGGCGAACACTGAAGCTTTCTTT.

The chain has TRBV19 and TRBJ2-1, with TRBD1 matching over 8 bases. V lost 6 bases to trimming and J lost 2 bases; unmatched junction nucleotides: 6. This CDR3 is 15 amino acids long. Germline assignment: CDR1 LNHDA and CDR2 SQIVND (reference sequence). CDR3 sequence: CASSGQGQTYNEQFF. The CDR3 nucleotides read TGTGCCAGTAGCGGACAGGGACAAACCTACAATGAGCAGTTCTTC.

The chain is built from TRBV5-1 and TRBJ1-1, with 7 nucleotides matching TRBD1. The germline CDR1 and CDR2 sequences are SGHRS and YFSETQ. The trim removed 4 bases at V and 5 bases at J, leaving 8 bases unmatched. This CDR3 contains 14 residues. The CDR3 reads CASSPTGLDTEAFF. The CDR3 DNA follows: TGCGCCAGCAGCCCGACAGGGCTGGATACTGAAGCTTTCTTT.

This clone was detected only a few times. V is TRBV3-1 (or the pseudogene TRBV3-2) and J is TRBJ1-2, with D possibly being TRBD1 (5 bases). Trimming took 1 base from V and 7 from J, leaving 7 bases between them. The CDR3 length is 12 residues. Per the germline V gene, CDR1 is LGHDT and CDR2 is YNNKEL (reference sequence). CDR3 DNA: TGTGCCAGCAGCCAAGCAGGGCTTGGCTACACCTTC. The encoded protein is CASSQAGLGYTF.

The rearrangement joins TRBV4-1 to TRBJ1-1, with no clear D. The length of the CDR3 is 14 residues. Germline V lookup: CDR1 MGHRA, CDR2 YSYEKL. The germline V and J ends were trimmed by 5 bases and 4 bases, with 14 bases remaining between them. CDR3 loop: CASSTARGGTEAFF. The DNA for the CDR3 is TGCGCCAGCAGCACCGCCCGGGGTGGCACTGAAGCTTTCTTT.

CDR3 in amino acids: CASSQDWGSYNEQFF. CDR3 sequence (DNA): TGCGCCAGCAGCCAAGATTGGGGCTCCTACAATGAGCAGTTCTTC. V and J are TRBV4-1 and TRBJ2-1; D unresolved. This CDR3 has 15 residues. Germline V gives CDR1 MGHRA, CDR2 YSYEKL. V lost 0 bases to trimming and J lost 0 bases, with 6 bases between them.

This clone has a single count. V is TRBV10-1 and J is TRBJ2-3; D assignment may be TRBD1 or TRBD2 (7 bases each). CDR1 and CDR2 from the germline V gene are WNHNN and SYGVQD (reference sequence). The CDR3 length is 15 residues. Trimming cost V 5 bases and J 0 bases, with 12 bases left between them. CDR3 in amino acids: CASSQRDRSTDTQYF. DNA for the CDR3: TGCGCCAGCAGTCAGCGGGACAGAAGCACAGATACGCAGTATTTT.

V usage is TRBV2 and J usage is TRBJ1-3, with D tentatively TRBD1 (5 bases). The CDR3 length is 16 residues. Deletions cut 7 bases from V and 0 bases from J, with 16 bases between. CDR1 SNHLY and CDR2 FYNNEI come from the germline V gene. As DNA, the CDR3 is TGTGCCAGCAAATGGGAAGGGGCCCCCTCTGGAAACACCATATATTTT. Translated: CASKWEGAPSGNTIYF.

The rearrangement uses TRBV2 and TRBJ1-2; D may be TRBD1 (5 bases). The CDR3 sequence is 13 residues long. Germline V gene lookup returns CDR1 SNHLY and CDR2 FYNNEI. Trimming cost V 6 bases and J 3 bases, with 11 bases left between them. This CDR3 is CASSEGPDYGYTF. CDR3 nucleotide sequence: TGTGCCAGCAGCGAGGGACCGGACTATGGCTACACCTTC.

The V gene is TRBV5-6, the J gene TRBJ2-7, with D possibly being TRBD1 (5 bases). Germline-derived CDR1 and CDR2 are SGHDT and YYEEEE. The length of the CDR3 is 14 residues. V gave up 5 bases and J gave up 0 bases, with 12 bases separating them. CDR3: CASRWRDSSYEQYF. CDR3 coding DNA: TGTGCCAGCAGGTGGCGCGACAGCTCCTACGAGCAGTACTTC.

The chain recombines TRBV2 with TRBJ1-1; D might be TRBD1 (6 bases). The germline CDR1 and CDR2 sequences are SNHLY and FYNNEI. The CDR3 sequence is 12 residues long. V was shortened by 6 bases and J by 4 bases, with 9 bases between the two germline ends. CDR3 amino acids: CASRQGTTEAFF. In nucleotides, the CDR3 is TGTGCCAGCAGGCAGGGGACCACTGAAGCTTTCTTT.

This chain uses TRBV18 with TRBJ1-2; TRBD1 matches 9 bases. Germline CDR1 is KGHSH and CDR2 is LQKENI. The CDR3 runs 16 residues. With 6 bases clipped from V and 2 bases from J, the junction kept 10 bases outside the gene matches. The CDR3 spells CASSRSRDRANYGYTF. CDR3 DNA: TGTGCCAGCTCTCGCTCCCGGGACAGGGCAAACTATGGCTACACCTTC.

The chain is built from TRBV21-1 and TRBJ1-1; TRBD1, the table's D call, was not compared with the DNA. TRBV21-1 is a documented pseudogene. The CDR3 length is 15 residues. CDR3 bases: TGTGCCAGCAGAAGACGACAGTCCATGAACACTGAAGCTTTCTTT. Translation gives CASRRRQSMNTEAFF.

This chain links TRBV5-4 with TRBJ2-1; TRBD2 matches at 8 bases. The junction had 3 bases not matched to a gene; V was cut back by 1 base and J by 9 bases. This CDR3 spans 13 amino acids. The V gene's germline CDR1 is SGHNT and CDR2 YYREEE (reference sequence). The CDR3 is CASSLTGGLEQFF. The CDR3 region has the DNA TGTGCCAGCAGCTTGACGGGGGGGCTTGAGCAGTTCTTC.

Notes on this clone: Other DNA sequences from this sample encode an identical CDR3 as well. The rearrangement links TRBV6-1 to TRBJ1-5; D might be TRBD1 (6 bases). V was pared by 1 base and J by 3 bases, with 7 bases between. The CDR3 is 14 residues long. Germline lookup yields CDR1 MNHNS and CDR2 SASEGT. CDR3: CASSEGQVNQPQHF. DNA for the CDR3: TGTGCCAGCAGTGAAGGACAGGTCAATCAGCCCCAGCATTTT.

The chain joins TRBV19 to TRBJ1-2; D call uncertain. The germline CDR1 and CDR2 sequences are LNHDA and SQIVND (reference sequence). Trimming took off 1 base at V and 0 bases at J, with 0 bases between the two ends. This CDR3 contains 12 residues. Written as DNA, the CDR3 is TGTGCCAGTAGTATAGCTAACTATGGCTACACCTTC. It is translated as CASSIANYGYTF. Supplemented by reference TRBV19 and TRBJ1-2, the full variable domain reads DGGITQSPKYLFRKEGQNVTLSCEQNLNHDAMYWYRQDPGQGLRLIYYSQIVNDFQKGDIAEGYSVSREKKESFPLTVTSAQKNPTAFYLCASSIANYGYTFGSGTRLTVV.

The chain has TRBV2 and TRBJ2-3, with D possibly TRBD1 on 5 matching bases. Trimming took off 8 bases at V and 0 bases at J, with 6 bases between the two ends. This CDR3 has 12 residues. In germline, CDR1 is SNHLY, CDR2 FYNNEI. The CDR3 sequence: CASGASTDTQYF. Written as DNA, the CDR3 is TGTGCCAGCGGGGCTAGCACAGATACGCAGTATTTT.

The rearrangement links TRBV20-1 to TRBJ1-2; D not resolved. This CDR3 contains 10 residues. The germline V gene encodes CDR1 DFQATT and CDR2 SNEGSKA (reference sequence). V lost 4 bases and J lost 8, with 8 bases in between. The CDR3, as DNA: TGCAGTGCTACCTTAGACGGCTACACCTTC. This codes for CSATLDGYTF.

DNA of the CDR3: TGTGCCAGCAATTCCGGGGATACGCAGTATTTT. It yields the protein CASNSGDTQYF. V gene TRBV3-1 (or the pseudogene TRBV3-2) combines with J gene TRBJ2-3; D gene unclear. This CDR3 has 11 amino acids. Germline V gene sequence: CDR1 LGHDT, CDR2 YNNKEL (reference sequence). The V end was cut by 7 bases, the J end by 6 bases, with 8 bases between.

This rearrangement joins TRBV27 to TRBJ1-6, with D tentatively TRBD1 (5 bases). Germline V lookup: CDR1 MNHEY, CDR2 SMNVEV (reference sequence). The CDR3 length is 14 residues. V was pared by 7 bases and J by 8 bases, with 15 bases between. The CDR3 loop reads CASKWTGGYSPLHF. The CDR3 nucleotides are TGTGCCAGCAAATGGACCGGGGGATATTCACCCCTCCACTTT.

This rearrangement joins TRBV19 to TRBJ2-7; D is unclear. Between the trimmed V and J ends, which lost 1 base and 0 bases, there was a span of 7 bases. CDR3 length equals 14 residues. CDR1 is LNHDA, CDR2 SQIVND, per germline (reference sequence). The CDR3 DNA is TGTGCCAGTAGTATAGCTGGTAGCTCCTACGAGCAGTACTTC. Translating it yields CASSIAGSSYEQYF.

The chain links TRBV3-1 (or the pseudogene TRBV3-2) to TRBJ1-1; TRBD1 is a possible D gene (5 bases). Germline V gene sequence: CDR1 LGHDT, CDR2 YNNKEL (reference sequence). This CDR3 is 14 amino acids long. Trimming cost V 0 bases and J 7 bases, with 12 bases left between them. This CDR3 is CASSQEVREGEAFF. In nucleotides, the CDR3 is TGTGCCAGCAGCCAAGAAGTCAGGGAAGGTGAAGCTTTCTTT.

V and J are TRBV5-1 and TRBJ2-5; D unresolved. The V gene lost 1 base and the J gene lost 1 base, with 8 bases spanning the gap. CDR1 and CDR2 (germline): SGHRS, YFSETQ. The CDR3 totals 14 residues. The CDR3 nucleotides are TGCGCCAGCAGCTTGAACAGACCCCAAGAGACCCAGTACTTC. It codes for CASSLNRPQETQYF.